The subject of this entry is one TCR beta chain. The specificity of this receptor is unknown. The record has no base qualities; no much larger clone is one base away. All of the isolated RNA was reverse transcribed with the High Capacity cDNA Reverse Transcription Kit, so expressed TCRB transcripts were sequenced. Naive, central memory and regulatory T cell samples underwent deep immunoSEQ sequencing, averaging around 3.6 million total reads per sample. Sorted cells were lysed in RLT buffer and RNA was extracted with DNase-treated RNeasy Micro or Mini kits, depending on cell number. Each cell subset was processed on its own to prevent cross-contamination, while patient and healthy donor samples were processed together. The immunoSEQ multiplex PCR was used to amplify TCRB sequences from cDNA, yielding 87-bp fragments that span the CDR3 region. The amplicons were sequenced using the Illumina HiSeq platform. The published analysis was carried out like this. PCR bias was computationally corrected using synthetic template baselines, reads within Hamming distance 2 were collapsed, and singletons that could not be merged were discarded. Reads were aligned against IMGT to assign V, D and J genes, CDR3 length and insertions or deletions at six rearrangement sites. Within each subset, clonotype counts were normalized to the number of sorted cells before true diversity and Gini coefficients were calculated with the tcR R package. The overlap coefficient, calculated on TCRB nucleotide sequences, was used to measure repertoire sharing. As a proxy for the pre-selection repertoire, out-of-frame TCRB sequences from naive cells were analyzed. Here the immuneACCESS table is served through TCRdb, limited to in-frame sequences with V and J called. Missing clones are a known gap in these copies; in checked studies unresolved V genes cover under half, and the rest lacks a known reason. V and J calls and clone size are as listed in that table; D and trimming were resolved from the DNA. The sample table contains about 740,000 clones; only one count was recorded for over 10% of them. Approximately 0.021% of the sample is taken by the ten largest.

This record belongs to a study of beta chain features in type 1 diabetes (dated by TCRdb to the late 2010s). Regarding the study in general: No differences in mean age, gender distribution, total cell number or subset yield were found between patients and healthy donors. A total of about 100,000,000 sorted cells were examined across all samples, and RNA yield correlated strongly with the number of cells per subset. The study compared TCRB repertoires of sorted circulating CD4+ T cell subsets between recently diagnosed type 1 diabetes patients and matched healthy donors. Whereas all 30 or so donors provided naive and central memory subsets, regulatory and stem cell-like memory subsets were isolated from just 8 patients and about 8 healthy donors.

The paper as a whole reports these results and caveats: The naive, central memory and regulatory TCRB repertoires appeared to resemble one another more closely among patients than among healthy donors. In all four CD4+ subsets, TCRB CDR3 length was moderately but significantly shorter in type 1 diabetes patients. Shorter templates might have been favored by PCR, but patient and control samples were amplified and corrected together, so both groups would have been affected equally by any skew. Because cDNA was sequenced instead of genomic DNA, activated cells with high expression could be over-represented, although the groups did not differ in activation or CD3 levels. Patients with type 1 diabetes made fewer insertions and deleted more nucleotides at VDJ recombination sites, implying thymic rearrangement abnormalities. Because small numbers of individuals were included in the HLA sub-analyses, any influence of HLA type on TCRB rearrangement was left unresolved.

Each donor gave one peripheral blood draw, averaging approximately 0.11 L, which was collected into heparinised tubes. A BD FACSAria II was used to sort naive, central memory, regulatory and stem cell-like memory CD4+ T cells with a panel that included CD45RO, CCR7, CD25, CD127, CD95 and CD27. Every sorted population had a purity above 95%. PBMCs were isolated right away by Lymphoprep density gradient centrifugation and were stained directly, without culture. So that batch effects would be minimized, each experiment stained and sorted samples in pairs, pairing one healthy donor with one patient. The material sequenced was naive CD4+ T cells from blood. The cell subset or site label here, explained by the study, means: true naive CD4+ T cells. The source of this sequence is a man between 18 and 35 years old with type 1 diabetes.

The DNA reads as follows: TGTGCCAGTAGTATAGTGGGACCACCAAACACCGGGGAGCTGTTTTTT. This encodes CASSIVGPPNTGELFF. The sequence links TRBV19 to TRBJ2-2; the D gene cannot be resolved beyond TRBD1 or TRBD2, each matching 5 bases. Including the terminal cysteine and phenylalanine, the CDR3 comprises 16 residues. Here the CDR3 DNA is all that survives: 48 bases in frame from base 1. Trimming removed 1 base from V and 2 bases from J, leaving 11 bases between the germline ends. In the germline V gene (reference sequence), CDR1 corresponds to LNHDA and CDR2 to SQIVND.